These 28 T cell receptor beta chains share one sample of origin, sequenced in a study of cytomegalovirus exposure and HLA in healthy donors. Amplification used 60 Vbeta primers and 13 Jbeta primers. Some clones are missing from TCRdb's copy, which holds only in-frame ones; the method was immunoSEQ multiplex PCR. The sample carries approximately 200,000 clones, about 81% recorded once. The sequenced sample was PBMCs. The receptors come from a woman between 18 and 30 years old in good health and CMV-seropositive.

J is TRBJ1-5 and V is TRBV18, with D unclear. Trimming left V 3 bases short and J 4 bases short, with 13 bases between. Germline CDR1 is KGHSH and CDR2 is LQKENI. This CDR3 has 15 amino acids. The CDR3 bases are TGTGCCAGCTCACCTGTGGGCATTGGGAATCAGCCCCAGCATTTT. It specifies CASSPVGIGNQPQHF. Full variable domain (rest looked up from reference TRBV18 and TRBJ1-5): NAGVMQNPRHLVRRRGQEARLRCSPMKGHSHVYWYRQLPEEGLKFMVYLQKENIIDESGMPKERFSAEFPKEGPSILRIQQVVRGDSAAYFCASSPVGIGNQPQHFGDGTRLSIL.

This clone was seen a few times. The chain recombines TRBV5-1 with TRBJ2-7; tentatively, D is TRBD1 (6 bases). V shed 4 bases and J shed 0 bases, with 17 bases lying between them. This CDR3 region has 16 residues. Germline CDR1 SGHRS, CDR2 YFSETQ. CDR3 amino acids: CASSPNPQGASYEQYF. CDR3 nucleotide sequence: TGCGCCAGCAGCCCAAACCCACAGGGCGCCTCCTACGAGCAGTACTTC.

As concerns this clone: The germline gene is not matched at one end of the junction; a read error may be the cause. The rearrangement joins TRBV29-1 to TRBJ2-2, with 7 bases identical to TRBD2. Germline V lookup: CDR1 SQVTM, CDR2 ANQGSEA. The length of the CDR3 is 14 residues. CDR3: CSVEHPGGTGELLF. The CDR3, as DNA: TGCAGCGTTGAACACCCGGGAGGCACCGGGGAGCTGCTTTTT.

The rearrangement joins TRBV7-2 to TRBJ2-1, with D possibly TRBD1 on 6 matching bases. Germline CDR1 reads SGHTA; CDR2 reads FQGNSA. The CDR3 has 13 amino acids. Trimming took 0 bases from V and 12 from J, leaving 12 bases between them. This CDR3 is CASSLAQGSTQFF. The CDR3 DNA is TGTGCCAGCAGCTTAGCGCAGGGGTCCACGCAGTTCTTC.

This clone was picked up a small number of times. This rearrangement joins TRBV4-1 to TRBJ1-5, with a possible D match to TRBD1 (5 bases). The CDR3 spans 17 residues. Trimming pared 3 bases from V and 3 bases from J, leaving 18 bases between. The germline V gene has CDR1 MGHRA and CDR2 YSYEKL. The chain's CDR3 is CASSHSRNRGYNQPQHF. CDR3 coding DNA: TGCGCCAGCAGCCACAGTAGAAACCGGGGGTACAATCAGCCCCAGCATTTT.

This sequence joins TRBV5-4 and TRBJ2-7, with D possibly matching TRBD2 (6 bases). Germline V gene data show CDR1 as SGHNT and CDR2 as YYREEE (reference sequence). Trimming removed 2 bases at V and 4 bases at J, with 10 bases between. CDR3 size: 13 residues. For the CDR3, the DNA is TGTGCCAGCAGCTTTGGACTACATTACGAGCAGTACTTC. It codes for CASSFGLHYEQYF.

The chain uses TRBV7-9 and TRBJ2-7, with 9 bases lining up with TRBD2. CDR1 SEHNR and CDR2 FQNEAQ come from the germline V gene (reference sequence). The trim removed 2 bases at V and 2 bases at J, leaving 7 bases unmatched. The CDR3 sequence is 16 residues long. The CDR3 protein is CASSLYASGETYEQYV. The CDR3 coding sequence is TGTGCCAGCAGCTTATATGCTAGCGGGGAAACCTACGAGCAGTACGTC.

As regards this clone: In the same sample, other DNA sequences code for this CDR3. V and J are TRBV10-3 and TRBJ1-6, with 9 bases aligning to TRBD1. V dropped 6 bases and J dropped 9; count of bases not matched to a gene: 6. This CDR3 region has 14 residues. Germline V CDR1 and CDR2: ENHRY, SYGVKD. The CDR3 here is CAIRPGQGGSPLHF. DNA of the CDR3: TGTGCCATCAGGCCGGGACAGGGTGGTTCACCCCTCCACTTT.

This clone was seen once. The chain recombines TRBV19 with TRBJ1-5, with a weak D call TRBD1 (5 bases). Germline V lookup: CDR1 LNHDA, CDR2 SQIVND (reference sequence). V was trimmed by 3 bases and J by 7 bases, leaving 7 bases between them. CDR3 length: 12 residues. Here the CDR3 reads CASSMGLQPQHF. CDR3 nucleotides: TGTGCCAGTAGTATGGGGCTGCAGCCCCAGCATTTT. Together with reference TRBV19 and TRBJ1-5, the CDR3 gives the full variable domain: DGGITQSPKYLFRKEGQNVTLSCEQNLNHDAMYWYRQDPGQGLRLIYYSQIVNDFQKGDIAEGYSVSREKKESFPLTVTSAQKNPTAFYLCASSMGLQPQHFGDGTRLSIL.

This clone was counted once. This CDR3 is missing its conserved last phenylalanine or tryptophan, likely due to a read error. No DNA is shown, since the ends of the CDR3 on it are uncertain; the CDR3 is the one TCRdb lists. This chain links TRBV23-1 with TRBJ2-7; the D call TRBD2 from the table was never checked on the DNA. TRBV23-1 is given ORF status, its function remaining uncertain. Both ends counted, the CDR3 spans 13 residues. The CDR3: CASSLGHFQPSGI.

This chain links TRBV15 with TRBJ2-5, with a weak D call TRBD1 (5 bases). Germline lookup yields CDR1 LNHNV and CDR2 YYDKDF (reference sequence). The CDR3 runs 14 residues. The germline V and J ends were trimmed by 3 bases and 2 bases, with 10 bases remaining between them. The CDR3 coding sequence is TGTGCCACCAGCAGGCCAAGGGGACAAGAGACCCAGTACTTC. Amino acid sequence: CATSRPRGQETQYF.

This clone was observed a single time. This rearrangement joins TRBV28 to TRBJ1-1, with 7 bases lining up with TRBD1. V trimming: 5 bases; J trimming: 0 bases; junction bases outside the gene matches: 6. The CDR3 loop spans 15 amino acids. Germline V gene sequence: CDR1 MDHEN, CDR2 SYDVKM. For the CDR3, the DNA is TGTGCCAGCAGTATTTTAGGGGGCCTGAACACTGAAGCTTTCTTT. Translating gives CASSILGGLNTEAFF.

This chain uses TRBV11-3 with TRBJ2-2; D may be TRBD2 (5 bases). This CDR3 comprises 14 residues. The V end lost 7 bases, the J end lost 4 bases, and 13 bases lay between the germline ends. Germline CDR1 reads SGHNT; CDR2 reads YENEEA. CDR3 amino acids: CASNGGRGTGELFF. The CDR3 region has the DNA TGTGCCAGCAACGGAGGCCGGGGCACCGGGGAGCTGTTTTTT.

For the CDR3, the DNA is TGTGCCAGCAGCTTGCTAGGAACTGAAGCTTTCTTT. The encoded protein is CASSLLGTEAFF. The rearrangement uses TRBV7-2 and TRBJ1-1, with no clear D. Germline V gene lookup returns CDR1 SGHTA and CDR2 FQGNSA. V was cut by 3 bases and J by 5 bases, with 7 bases left in between. This CDR3 spans 12 amino acids.

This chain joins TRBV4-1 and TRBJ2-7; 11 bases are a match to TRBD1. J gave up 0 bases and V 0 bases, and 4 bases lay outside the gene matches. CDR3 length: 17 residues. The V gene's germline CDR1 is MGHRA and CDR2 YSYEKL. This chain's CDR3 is CASSQEWGQGVSYEQYF. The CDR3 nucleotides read TGCGCCAGCAGCCAAGAGTGGGGACAGGGGGTCTCCTACGAGCAGTACTTC.

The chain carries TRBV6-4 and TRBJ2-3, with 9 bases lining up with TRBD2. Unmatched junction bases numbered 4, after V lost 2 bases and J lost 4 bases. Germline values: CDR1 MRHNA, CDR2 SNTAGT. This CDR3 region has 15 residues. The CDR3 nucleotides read TGTGCCAGCAGTGACCGGGCTAGCGGGGCAGATACGCAGTATTTT. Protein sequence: CASSDRASGADTQYF.

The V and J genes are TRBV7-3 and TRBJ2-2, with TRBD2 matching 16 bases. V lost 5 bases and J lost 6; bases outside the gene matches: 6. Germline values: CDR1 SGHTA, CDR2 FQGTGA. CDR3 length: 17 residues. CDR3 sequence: CASSHQGLAGGPGELFF. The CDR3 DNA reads TGTGCCAGCAGCCATCAGGGACTAGCGGGGGGGCCCGGGGAGCTGTTTTTT.

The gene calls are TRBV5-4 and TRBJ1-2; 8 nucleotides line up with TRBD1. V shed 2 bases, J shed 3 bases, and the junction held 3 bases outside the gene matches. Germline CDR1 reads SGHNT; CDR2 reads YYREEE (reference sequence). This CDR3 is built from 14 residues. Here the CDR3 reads CASSFGTGDYGYTF. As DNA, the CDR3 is TGTGCCAGCAGCTTCGGGACAGGAGACTATGGCTACACCTTC. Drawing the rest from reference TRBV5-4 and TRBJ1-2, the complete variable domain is ETGVTQSPTHLIKTRGQQVTLRCSSQSGHNTVSWYQQALGQGPQFIFQYYREEENGRGNFPPRFSGLQFPNYSSELNVNALELDDSALYLCASSFGTGDYGYTFGSGTRLTVV.

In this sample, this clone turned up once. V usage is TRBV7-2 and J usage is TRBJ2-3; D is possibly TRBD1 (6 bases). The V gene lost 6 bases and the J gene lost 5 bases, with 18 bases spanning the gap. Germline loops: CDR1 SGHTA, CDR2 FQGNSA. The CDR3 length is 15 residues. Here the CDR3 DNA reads TGTGCCAGCAGGTTCAGGGGTGGGGGAGAAGATACGCAGTATTTT. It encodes CASRFRGGGEDTQYF.

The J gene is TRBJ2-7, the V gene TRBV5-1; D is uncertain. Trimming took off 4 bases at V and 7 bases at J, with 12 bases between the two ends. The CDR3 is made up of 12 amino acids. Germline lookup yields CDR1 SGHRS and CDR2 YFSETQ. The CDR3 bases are TGCGCCAGCAGCCCGGAGTTTGAAGAGCAGTACTTC. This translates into CASSPEFEEQYF.

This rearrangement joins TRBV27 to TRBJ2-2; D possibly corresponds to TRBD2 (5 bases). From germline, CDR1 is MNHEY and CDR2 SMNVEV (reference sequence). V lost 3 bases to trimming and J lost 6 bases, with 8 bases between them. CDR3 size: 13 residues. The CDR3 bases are TGTGCCAGCAGTTTCGGAGGATCCGGGGAGCTGTTTTTT. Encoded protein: CASSFGGSGELFF.

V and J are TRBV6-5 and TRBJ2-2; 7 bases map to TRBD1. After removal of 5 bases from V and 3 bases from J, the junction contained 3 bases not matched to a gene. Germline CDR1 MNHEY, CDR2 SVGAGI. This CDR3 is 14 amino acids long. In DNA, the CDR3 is TGTGCCAGCAGTAAACAGGGGCACACCGGGGAGCTGTTTTTT. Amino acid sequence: CASSKQGHTGELFF.

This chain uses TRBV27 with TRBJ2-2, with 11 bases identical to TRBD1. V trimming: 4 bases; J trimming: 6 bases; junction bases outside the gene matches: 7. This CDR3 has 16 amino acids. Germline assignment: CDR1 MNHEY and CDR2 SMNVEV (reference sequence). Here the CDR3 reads CASSSAPDRGPGELFF. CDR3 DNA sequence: TGTGCCAGCAGTTCCGCGCCGGACAGGGGGCCCGGGGAGCTGTTTTTT.

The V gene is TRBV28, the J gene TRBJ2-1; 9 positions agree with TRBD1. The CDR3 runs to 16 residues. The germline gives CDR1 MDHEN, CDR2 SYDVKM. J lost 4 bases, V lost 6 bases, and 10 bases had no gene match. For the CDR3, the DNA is TGTGCCAGCAGCTCGACTGGGACAGGGTCATACAATGAGCAGTTCTTC. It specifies CASSSTGTGSYNEQFF.

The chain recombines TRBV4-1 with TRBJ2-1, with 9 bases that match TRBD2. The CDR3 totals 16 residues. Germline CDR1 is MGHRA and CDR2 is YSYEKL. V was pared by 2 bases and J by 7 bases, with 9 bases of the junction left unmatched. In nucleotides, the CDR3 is TGCGCCAGCAGCCAAAAAGGCGGGGGGGCCGAGAATGAGCAGTTCTTC. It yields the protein CASSQKGGGAENEQFF.

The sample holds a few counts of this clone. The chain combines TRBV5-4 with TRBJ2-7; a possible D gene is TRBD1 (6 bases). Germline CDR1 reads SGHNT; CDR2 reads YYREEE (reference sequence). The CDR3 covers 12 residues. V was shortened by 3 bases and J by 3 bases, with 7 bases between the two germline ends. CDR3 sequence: CASSSDSYEQYF. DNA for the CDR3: TGTGCCAGCAGCTCGGACAGCTACGAGCAGTACTTC.

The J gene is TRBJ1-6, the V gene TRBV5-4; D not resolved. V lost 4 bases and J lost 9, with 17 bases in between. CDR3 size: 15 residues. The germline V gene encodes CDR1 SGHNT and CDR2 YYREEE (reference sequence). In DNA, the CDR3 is TGTGCCAGCAGCGAGGGAGGGAAAGAGGTTTCACCCCTCCACTTT. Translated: CASSEGGKEVSPLHF. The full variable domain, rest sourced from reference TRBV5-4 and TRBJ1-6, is ETGVTQSPTHLIKTRGQQVTLRCSSQSGHNTVSWYQQALGQGPQFIFQYYREEENGRGNFPPRFSGLQFPNYSSELNVNALELDDSALYLCASSEGGKEVSPLHFGNGTRLTVT.

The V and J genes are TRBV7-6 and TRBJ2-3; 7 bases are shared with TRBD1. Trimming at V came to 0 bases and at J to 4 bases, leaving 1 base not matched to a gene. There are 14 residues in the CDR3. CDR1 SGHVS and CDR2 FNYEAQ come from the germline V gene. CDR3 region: CASSLATGSDTQYF. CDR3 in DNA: TGTGCCAGCAGCTTAGCGACAGGGTCAGATACGCAGTATTTT.